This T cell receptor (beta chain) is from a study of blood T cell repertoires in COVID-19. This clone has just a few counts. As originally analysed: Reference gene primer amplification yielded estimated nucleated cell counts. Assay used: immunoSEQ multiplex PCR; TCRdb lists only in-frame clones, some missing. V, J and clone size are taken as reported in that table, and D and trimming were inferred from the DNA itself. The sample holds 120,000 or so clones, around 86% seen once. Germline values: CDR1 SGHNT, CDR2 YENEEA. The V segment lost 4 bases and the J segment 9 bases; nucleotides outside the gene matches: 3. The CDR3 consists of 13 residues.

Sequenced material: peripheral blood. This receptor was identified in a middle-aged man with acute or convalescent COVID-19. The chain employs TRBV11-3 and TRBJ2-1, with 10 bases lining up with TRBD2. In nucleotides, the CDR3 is TGTGCCAGCAGCTCCGCTAGCGGGGGTGAGCAGTTCTTC. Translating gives CASSSASGGEQFF.